Shown below are 27 T cell receptor beta chains from a single sample sequenced in a study of T cells in Graves' hyperthyroidism and ophthalmopathy. RNA transcripts served as the template for amplifying TCR beta CDR3 regions. The HTBI set primed first-round TCR CDR3 RT-PCR. TCRdb redid the calling of the multiplex PCR reads with MiXCR, one entry per CDR3 protein. The sample comprises about 610,000 distinct CDR3 sequences, approximately 15% of which are singletons, and roughly 3.3% rests with the top ten. Sequencing used blood. These receptors were collected from a woman aged 40-49 years with Graves' ophthalmopathy.

This clonotype has ten or more counts. The CDR3: CASSDGGTGKVEQYF. The CDR3 nucleotides read TGTGCCAGCAGTGACGGTGGGACAGGGAAGGTAGAGCAGTACTTC. This chain links TRBV6-1 with TRBJ2-7; TRBD1 matches at 9 bases. Germline-derived CDR1 and CDR2 are MNHNS and SASEGT. Trimming took 3 bases from V and 7 from J; bases not matched to a gene: 10. The CDR3 runs 15 residues.

This clonotype was seen at least ten times. CDR3 protein: CASSRGQVNSPLHF. The CDR3 DNA is TGTGCCAGCAGCCGCGGACAGGTTAATTCACCCCTCCACTTT. This chain links TRBV3-1 with TRBJ1-6, with 7 bases lining up with TRBD1. V gave up 4 bases and J gave up 6 bases; unmatched junction bases: 3. Germline-derived CDR1 and CDR2 are LGHDT and YNNKEL (reference sequence). This CDR3 contains 14 residues.

The chain couples TRBV12-3 or TRBV12-4 to TRBJ1-2, with a weak D call TRBD1 (5 bases). This CDR3 contains 13 residues. V was shortened by 6 bases and J by 7 bases, with 15 bases between the two germline ends. The CDR3 DNA reads TGTGCCAGCAGCCCGGGACCGTATGTTGGCTACACCTTC. This encodes CASSPGPYVGYTF.

The V call is TRBV20-1, the J call TRBJ2-5; a possible D gene is TRBD2 (6 bases). The germline V gene has CDR1 DFQATT and CDR2 SNEGSKA (reference sequence). The CDR3 runs 16 residues. Trimming shortened V by 1 base and J by 4 bases, and 19 bases separated the two germline ends. The DNA for the CDR3 is TGCAGTGCTAGAGTAACCGGGACTGGAGGGGCAGAGACCCAGTACTTC. Its protein is CSARVTGTGGAETQYF.

Many counts were recorded for this clonotype. The J gene is TRBJ1-5, the V gene TRBV12-3 or TRBV12-4, with D possibly TRBD1 on 6 matching bases. This CDR3 is 17 amino acids long. The V end lost 3 bases, the J end lost 6 bases, and 21 bases lay between the germline ends. The DNA for the CDR3 is TGTGCCAGCAGTTTGGGTGGGGGCGCAGTGCTTAGTCAGCCCCAGCATTTT. Its protein product is CASSLGGGAVLSQPQHF.

This clonotype was counted ten times or more. This chain connects TRBV4-1 to TRBJ2-1; D gene uncertain. V lost 1 base and J lost 10, with 20 bases in between. Germline CDR1 is MGHRA and CDR2 is YSYEKL. CDR3 length equals 16 residues. As DNA, the CDR3 is TGCGCCAGCAGCCAAGTTTTCCACGAAGTGGTCGGCGAGCAGTTCTTC. This encodes CASSQVFHEVVGEQFF.

This clonotype has at least ten counts. V gene TRBV12-3 or TRBV12-4 combines with J gene TRBJ1-5; no clear D. The V gene lost 6 bases and the J gene lost 3 bases, with 6 bases spanning the gap. The CDR3 consists of 12 residues. The CDR3 DNA reads as TGTGCCAGCAGGCGCCTCAATCAGCCCCAGCATTTT. Amino acids: CASRRLNQPQHF.

This chain links TRBV6-1 with TRBJ1-3; D perhaps matches TRBD1 (5 bases). The ends were cut back, 8 bases at V and 4 bases at J, with 18 bases in the middle. The CDR3 is 15 residues long. CDR1 and CDR2 from the germline V gene are MNHNS and SASEGT. For the CDR3, the DNA is TGTGCCAGCGGTCTTCGGGACGAGGGGGGAAACACCATATATTTT. Its protein product is CASGLRDEGGNTIYF.

The V and J genes are TRBV3-1 and TRBJ2-7; 11 bases are a match to TRBD2. Germline V lookup: CDR1 LGHDT, CDR2 YNNKEL (reference sequence). Trimming at V came to 3 bases and at J to 0 bases, leaving 1 base not matched to a gene. The CDR3 length is 15 residues. CDR3 in amino acids: CASSQLAGGSYEQYF. The CDR3 DNA is TGTGCCAGCAGCCAGCTAGCGGGAGGCTCCTACGAGCAGTACTTC.

This chain connects TRBV12-3 or TRBV12-4 to TRBJ2-1; D possibly corresponds to TRBD2 (5 bases). Trimming removed 6 bases from V and 2 bases from J, with 11 bases in between. CDR3 size: 14 residues. DNA for the CDR3: TGTGCCAGCAGGGACTTGGGTACCTACAATGAGCAGTTCTTC. Translating it yields CASRDLGTYNEQFF.

CDR3 amino acids: CASSKGRAYEQYF. Written as DNA, the CDR3 is TGTGCCAGCAGCAAGGGACGGGCCTACGAGCAGTACTTC. The chain is built from TRBV7-3 and TRBJ2-7; D possibly uses TRBD1 or TRBD2 (5 bases each). Germline-derived CDR1 and CDR2 are SGHTA and FQGTGA. The V gene lost 5 bases and the J gene lost 2 bases, with 10 bases spanning the gap. CDR3 size: 13 residues.

This clonotype was counted many times. V and J are TRBV5-1 and TRBJ1-2; no reliable D call. Per the germline V gene, CDR1 is SGHRS and CDR2 is YFSETQ. This CDR3 spans 13 amino acids. Trimming took 0 bases from V and 1 from J, leaving 4 bases between them. This chain's CDR3 is CASSLDSNYGYTF. The CDR3 DNA follows: TGCGCCAGCAGCTTGGACAGTAACTATGGCTACACCTTC.

The table lists this clonotype with many counts. The chain joins TRBV5-1 to TRBJ2-7; weak D call: TRBD2 (7 bases). V lost 4 bases to trimming and J lost 7 bases, with 15 bases between them. This CDR3 has 13 amino acids. The germline V gene has CDR1 SGHRS and CDR2 YFSETQ. The CDR3 is CASSQRGGPEQYF. As DNA, the CDR3 is TGCGCCAGCAGCCAGAGGGGGGGCCCGGAGCAGTACTTC.

This clonotype has only a few counts. This sequence joins TRBV29-1 and TRBJ2-7; D is ambiguous. Per germline, CDR1 SQVTM and CDR2 ANQGSEA. Trimming left V 4 bases short and J 0 bases short, with 7 bases between. This CDR3 comprises 12 residues. In DNA form, the CDR3 reads TGCAGCGTTGTTGCGGACTCCTACGAGCAGTACTTC. Its protein product is CSVVADSYEQYF.

This clonotype was detected only a few times. The CDR3 DNA sequence: TGTGCCAGCAGTACGACAGGGGGGGCCAACGTCCTGACTTTC. Translating gives CASSTTGGANVLTF. The gene calls are TRBV27 and TRBJ2-6; TRBD1 matches at 7 bases. V dropped 5 bases and J dropped 4; count of bases not matched to a gene: 2. Per the germline V gene, CDR1 is MNHEY and CDR2 is SMNVEV (reference sequence). This CDR3 contains 14 residues.

V is TRBV5-5 and J is TRBJ2-7, with D possibly matching TRBD1 (5 bases). Germline loops: CDR1 SGHKS, CDR2 YYEKEE (reference sequence). This CDR3 has 13 residues. V lost 2 bases to trimming and J lost 9 bases, with 15 bases between them. The CDR3 sequence is CASSFRDKVGQYF. CDR3 DNA sequence: TGTGCCAGCAGCTTCAGGGATAAAGTGGGGCAGTACTTC.

This clonotype was counted at least ten times. The chain uses TRBV11-2 and TRBJ1-1; weak D call: TRBD1 (6 bases). CDR1 and CDR2 (germline): SGHAT, FQNNGV. There are 13 residues in the CDR3. The V end was cut by 1 base, the J end by 11 bases, with 14 bases between. The CDR3 DNA reads as TGTGCCAGCAGCTTAGGGGGGGGGCGAGCGGCTTTCTTT. Its protein product is CASSLGGGRAAFF.

The V gene is TRBV24-1, the J gene TRBJ2-1; 9 bases are shared with TRBD2. In germline, CDR1 is KGHDR, CDR2 SFDVKD. The CDR3 spans 17 residues. V gave up 5 bases and J gave up 4 bases; unmatched junction bases: 11. The CDR3 loop is CATSAKQGAGGYNEQFF. CDR3 in DNA: TGTGCCACCAGTGCTAAGCAGGGCGCGGGGGGGTACAATGAGCAGTTCTTC.

The chain is built from TRBV7-8 and TRBJ2-1; the D gene is possibly TRBD2 (6 bases). The germline gives CDR1 SGHVS, CDR2 FQNEAQ. The CDR3 runs to 17 residues. V was pared by 5 bases and J by 2 bases, with 19 bases between. The CDR3 sequence is CASSPQRPGDPYNEQFF. The CDR3 bases are TGTGCCAGCAGCCCCCAGCGGCCGGGGGACCCCTACAATGAGCAGTTCTTC.

CDR3 coding DNA: TGTGCCAGTAGAGGGGGGGGAGGCCAGCCCCAGCATTTT. Protein sequence: CASRGGGGQPQHF. The chain links TRBV28 to TRBJ1-5; weak D call: TRBD1 (6 bases). The CDR3 contains 13 residues. Trimming pared 9 bases from V and 7 bases from J, leaving 16 bases between. Germline assignment: CDR1 MDHEN and CDR2 SYDVKM.

This sequence joins TRBV5-1 and TRBJ1-6, with D tentatively TRBD1 (5 bases). This CDR3 contains 15 residues. Trimming left V 0 bases short and J 6 bases short, with 10 bases between. Looked up from germline, CDR1 is SGHRS and CDR2 is YFSETQ. CDR3 region: CASSLGGASNSPLHF. The CDR3 DNA is TGCGCCAGCAGCTTGGGAGGGGCCAGTAATTCACCCCTCCACTTT.

In its sample, this clonotype was seen many times. DNA of the CDR3: TGTGCCAGCAGTCTCTCGTCAGATTCCTACGAGCAGTACTTC. Protein product: CASSLSSDSYEQYF. The rearrangement joins TRBV5-6 to TRBJ2-7; unclear D gene. With 5 bases removed from V and 1 base from J, the gap between germline ends came to 13 bases. Germline values: CDR1 SGHDT, CDR2 YYEEEE. This CDR3 contains 14 residues.

This clonotype showed up many times. The gene calls are TRBV6-2 or TRBV6-3 and TRBJ2-5; D remains unclear. The germline V gene encodes CDR1 MNHEY and CDR2 SVGEGT. V lost 5 bases and J lost 5, with 12 bases in between. The CDR3 spans 13 residues. The CDR3 region has the DNA TGTGCCAGCAGTCCATATGCGCAGGAGACCCAGTACTTC. Amino acid sequence: CASSPYAQETQYF.

The V call is TRBV7-9, the J call TRBJ2-2; unclear D gene. Germline CDR1 is SEHNR and CDR2 is FQNEAQ (reference sequence). The CDR3 totals 11 residues. V was trimmed by 1 base and J by 10 bases, leaving 4 bases between them. The chain's CDR3 is CASSLGAELFF. The CDR3 bases are TGTGCCAGCAGCTTAGGTGCGGAGCTGTTTTTT.

This clonotype was picked up a small number of times. A single base separates this from a much larger clone, so it may be a read error. The CDR3, as DNA: TGTGCCCGGAGTGTACTCAGGGGCACAGGGAACACTGAAGCTTTCTTT. Amino acid sequence: CARSVLRGTGNTEAFF. The gene calls are TRBV30 and TRBJ1-1; D is perhaps TRBD1 (6 bases). Germline values: CDR1 GTSNPN, CDR2 SVGIG (reference sequence). The CDR3 spans 16 residues.

This clonotype was observed at least ten times. The gene calls are TRBV5-1 and TRBJ2-6; D remains unclear. The V end lost 0 bases, the J end lost 0 bases, and 10 bases lay between the germline ends. Per the germline V gene, CDR1 is SGHRS and CDR2 is YFSETQ. The CDR3 is 17 amino acids. CDR3 DNA: TGCGCCAGCAGCTTGGTGGCAGTGAGCTCTGGGGCCAACGTCCTGACTTTC. It yields the protein CASSLVAVSSGANVLTF.

Ten or more counts support this clonotype. The gene calls are TRBV5-1 and TRBJ2-7, with 7 positions matching TRBD1. CDR3 length: 13 amino acids. CDR1 SGHRS and CDR2 YFSETQ come from the germline V gene. V shed 4 bases, J shed 3 bases, and the junction held 4 bases outside the gene matches. DNA of the CDR3: TGCGCCAGCAGCCAGGGACAGCTCTACGAGCAGTACTTC. Translating it yields CASSQGQLYEQYF.